The sequence of this T cell receptor beta chain was determined in a study of control samples from healthy donors and cancer patients. Germline CDR1 is MGHRA and CDR2 is YSYEKL. This CDR3 contains 18 residues. With 1 base clipped from V and 5 bases from J, the junction kept 14 bases outside the gene matches. The table came from immunoSEQ multiplex PCR; TCRdb's copy has only in-frame clones and leaves some out. Of 140,000 to 150,000 clones in the sample, under 90% were seen once. The receptor was isolated from a man aged 25-45 years in good health. V gene TRBV4-1 combines with J gene TRBJ2-7; 10 nucleotides line up with TRBD2. Material: blood. CDR3 nucleotides: TGCGCCAGCAGCCAAGTCCTTCCCCTAGCGGGAGTATCCCACGAGCAGTACTTC. Its protein product is CASSQVLPLAGVSHEQYF.